A single sample is the source of the 8 T cell receptor beta chains below, sequenced in a study of cytomegalovirus exposure and HLA in healthy donors. The PCR contained 60 Vbeta and 13 Jbeta primers. Profiled with immunoSEQ multiplex PCR; TCRdb holds only in-frame clones, not every one. The table lists about 110,000 clones, over 65% of them singletons. Sequenced: PBMCs. The origin of the receptors is a woman in her thirties or forties in good health and CMV-seropositive.

The chain couples TRBV27 to TRBJ1-2; 7 nucleotides align to TRBD1. The CDR3 contains 13 residues. The ends lost 6 bases at V and 6 bases at J; junction bases unmatched: 7. Germline CDR1 and CDR2: MNHEY and SMNVEV (reference sequence). The CDR3 sequence is CASRSTGTDGYTF. DNA for the CDR3: TGTGCCAGCAGATCGACAGGGACAGATGGCTACACCTTC.

V usage is TRBV6-6 and J usage is TRBJ1-2; D possibly corresponds to TRBD1 (6 bases). This CDR3 region has 15 residues. V lost 6 bases to trimming and J lost 5 bases, with 19 bases between them. The germline V gene has CDR1 MNHNY and CDR2 SVGAGI (reference sequence). The CDR3: CASSPGSAGEYGYTF. The CDR3 bases are TGTGCCAGCAGCCCCGGGTCAGCAGGGGAGTATGGCTACACCTTC.

This chain connects TRBV30 to TRBJ1-3, with no clear D. The V gene lost 2 bases and the J gene lost 7 bases, with 15 bases spanning the gap. This CDR3 is 14 amino acids long. Germline CDR1 reads GTSNPN; CDR2 reads SVGIG (reference sequence). CDR3 DNA: TGTGCCTGGAGTCATGGGCAGGTTAAGAACACCATATATTTT. Protein sequence: CAWSHGQVKNTIYF. The variable domain in full, with the rest retrieved from reference TRBV30 and TRBJ1-3, is SQTIHQWPATLVQPVGSPLSLECTVEGTSNPNLYWYRQAAGRGLQLLFYSVGIGQISSEVPQNLSASRPQDRQFILSSKKLLLSDSGFYLCAWSHGQVKNTIYFGEGSWLTVV.

The chain's CDR3 is CASGRGGDWGTQYF. The CDR3 DNA is TGTGCCAGCGGTAGGGGCGGGGACTGGGGTACGCAGTATTTT. V gene TRBV5-4 combines with J gene TRBJ2-3; tentative D call: TRBD2 (6 bases). CDR3 length: 14 amino acids. With 7 bases removed from V and 8 bases from J, the gap between germline ends came to 20 bases. Germline-derived CDR1 and CDR2 are SGHNT and YYREEE (reference sequence).

The sample holds a few counts of this clone. The J gene is TRBJ2-3, the V gene TRBV7-2, with D possibly TRBD1 on 6 matching bases. CDR3 size: 16 residues. Germline CDR1 reads SGHTA; CDR2 reads FQGNSA. V lost 4 bases and J lost 1, with 15 bases in between. In DNA, the CDR3 is TGTGCCAGCAGCTCCCTGGGGGCCCTGGGCACAGATACGCAGTATTTT. Its translation: CASSSLGALGTDTQYF.

The rearrangement joins TRBV30 to TRBJ1-4, with D unclear. This CDR3 contains 17 residues. V lost 1 base to trimming and J lost 0 bases, with 15 bases between them. In germline, CDR1 is GTSNPN, CDR2 SVGIG (reference sequence). The CDR3 protein is CAWSARRASATNEKLFF. The CDR3 bases are TGTGCCTGGAGTGCCCGGCGAGCTAGTGCAACTAATGAAAAACTGTTTTTT.

The chain combines TRBV9 with TRBJ2-2; D ambiguous. V lost 0 bases to trimming and J lost 6 bases, with 3 bases between them. CDR3 size: 12 residues. Germline V CDR1 and CDR2: SGDLS, YYNGEE. CDR3 loop: CASSVVAGELFF. The CDR3 DNA reads TGTGCCAGCAGCGTAGTAGCCGGGGAGCTGTTTTTT.

CDR3 amino acids: CASSLVRANGGYEQYF. The CDR3 nucleotides read TGTGCCAGCAGCTTAGTGAGGGCTAACGGGGGGTACGAGCAGTACTTC. The rearrangement links TRBV7-9 to TRBJ2-7, with 7 bases fitting TRBD2. J was trimmed by 4 bases and V by 1 base; bases with no gene match: 10. The CDR3 length is 16 residues. Germline assignment: CDR1 SEHNR and CDR2 FQNEAQ (reference sequence).